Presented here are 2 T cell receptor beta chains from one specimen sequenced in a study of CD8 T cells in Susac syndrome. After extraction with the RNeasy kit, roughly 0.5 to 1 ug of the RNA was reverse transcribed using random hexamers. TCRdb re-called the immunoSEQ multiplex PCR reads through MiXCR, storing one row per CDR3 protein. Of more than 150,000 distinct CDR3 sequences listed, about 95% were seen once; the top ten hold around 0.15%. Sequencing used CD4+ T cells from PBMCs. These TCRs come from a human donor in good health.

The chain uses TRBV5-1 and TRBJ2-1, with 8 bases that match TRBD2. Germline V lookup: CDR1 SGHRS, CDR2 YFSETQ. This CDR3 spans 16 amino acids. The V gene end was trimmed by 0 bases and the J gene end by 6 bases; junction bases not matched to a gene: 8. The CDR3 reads CASSLAPAGGSNEQFF. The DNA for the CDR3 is TGCGCCAGCAGCTTGGCCCCGGCGGGGGGAAGCAATGAGCAGTTCTTC.

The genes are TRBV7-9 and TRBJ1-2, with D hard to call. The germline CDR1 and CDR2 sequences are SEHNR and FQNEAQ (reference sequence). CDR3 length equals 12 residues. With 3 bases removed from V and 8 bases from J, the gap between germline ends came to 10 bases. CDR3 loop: CASSLSQRGYTF. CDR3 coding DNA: TGTGCCAGCAGCTTGTCTCAGCGCGGCTACACCTTC.